Below, 14 T cell receptor beta chains from the same sample are listed, as sequenced in a study of T cell repertoires in cytomegalovirus infection (dated 2019 in TCRdb). Sequencing relied on an Illumina HiSeq 1500. Using fastp trimming at Q25 and MiXCR clonotype assembly, TCRdb reanalyzed the public sequencing data and kept in-frame beta chains. Identical CDR3 protein sequences are pooled into one entry, listed with their most common genes and DNA. The sample records 200,000 to 300,000 distinct CDR3 sequences, approximately 10% of which are singletons. The ten largest clonotypes hold more than 13% of the sample. Sequencing was carried out using PBMCs. Receptor source: a human donor in good health (CMV status not recorded). Some clones in this sample may be carry-over from other donors' samples.

This clonotype was detected ten times or more. The gene calls are TRBV24-1 and TRBJ1-2, with a possible D match to TRBD1 (6 bases). Germline V gene lookup returns CDR1 KGHDR and CDR2 SFDVKD. CDR3 length equals 14 residues. V dropped 4 bases and J dropped 4 bases, with 12 bases sitting between them. CDR3 sequence reads: CATSESGTSYGYTF. The CDR3 DNA follows: TGTGCCACCAGTGAGTCCGGGACATCCTATGGCTACACCTTC.

The sample holds many counts of this clonotype. The V gene is TRBV28, the J gene TRBJ2-2, with D perhaps assigned TRBD1 or TRBD2 (5 bases each). Germline V lookup: CDR1 MDHEN, CDR2 SYDVKM. The CDR3 has 15 residues. Trimming pared 6 bases from V and 7 bases from J, leaving 18 bases between. CDR3 protein: CASSWDRAVGGELFF. The DNA of the CDR3 is TGTGCCAGCAGCTGGGACCGCGCGGTTGGCGGGGAGCTGTTTTTT.

This clonotype was picked up many times. The CDR3 region has the DNA TGTGCCAGCAGCTTATTGCGTGGGAAAAAAACCGGGGAGCTGTTTTTT. It codes for CASSLLRGKKTGELFF. V is TRBV7-2 and J is TRBJ2-2; D unresolved. Germline lookup yields CDR1 SGHTA and CDR2 FQGNSA. V was clipped by 2 bases and J by 5 bases, with 15 bases between them. CDR3 length equals 16 residues.

This clonotype was seen a handful of times. The chain couples TRBV7-9 to TRBJ2-7, with D maybe TRBD2 (7 bases). Per germline, CDR1 SEHNR and CDR2 FQNEAQ (reference sequence). Trimming took 6 bases from V and 0 from J, leaving 24 bases between them. The CDR3 length is 18 residues. The CDR3 reads CASSLEGGGPYSSYEQYF. CDR3 sequence (DNA): TGTGCCAGCAGTCTAGAGGGGGGGGGACCTTACTCCTCCTACGAGCAGTACTTC. The whole variable domain, filled in from reference TRBV7-9 and TRBJ2-7, reads DTGVSQNPRHKITKRGQNVTFRCDPISEHNRLYWYRQTLGQGPEFLTYFQNEAQLEKSRLLSDRFSAERPKGSFSTLEIQRTEQGDSAMYLCASSLEGGGPYSSYEQYFGPGTRLTVT.

On this clonotype: A much bigger clone sits one base away, suggesting this may be a read error. This chain uses TRBV7-2 with TRBJ1-2; maybe TRBD1 (5 bases). The CDR3 loop spans 15 amino acids. From germline, CDR1 is SGHTA and CDR2 FQGNSA. The CDR3 DNA reads as TGTCCCAGCAGCCCCCAGGGAGTTGTCCCCTATGGCTACACCTTC. Its protein is CPSSPQGVVPYGYTF.

The chain is built from TRBV28 and TRBJ2-5; TRBD1 matches 8 bases. The CDR3 consists of 15 residues. After removal of 2 bases from V and 7 bases from J, the junction contained 9 bases not matched to a gene. CDR1 is MDHEN, CDR2 SYDVKM, per germline. The CDR3 spells CASSLAGGGKLTQYF. The CDR3 bases are TGTGCCAGCAGTTTAGCAGGGGGCGGAAAGTTGACCCAGTACTTC.

A word on this clonotype: Since a much larger clone is just one base distant, this may be a read error. The rearrangement links TRBV7-6 to TRBJ1-6; a weak D match, TRBD1 (5 bases). The CDR3 has 15 residues. The germline V gene encodes CDR1 SGHVS and CDR2 FNYEAQ. CDR3 residues: CASSYTGLGNSPFHF. The CDR3 nucleotides read TGTGCCAGCAGCTATACAGGTTTGGGTAATTCACCCTTCCACTTT.

The gene calls are TRBV11-2 and TRBJ1-2, with 7 bases fitting TRBD1. This CDR3 contains 17 residues. Germline trimming cut 4 bases from V and 5 bases from J; bases unmatched to any gene: 16. The germline CDR1 and CDR2 sequences are SGHAT and FQNNGV. CDR3 bases: TGTGCCAGCAGCTCTTTTTCGTCCGGGACAGTAGCTTATGGCTACACCTTC. It is translated as CASSSFSSGTVAYGYTF. Full variable domain (rest looked up from reference TRBV11-2 and TRBJ1-2): EAGVAQSPRYKIIEKRQSVAFWCNPISGHATLYWYQQILGQGPKLLIQFQNNGVVDDSQLPKDRFSAERLKGVDSTLKIQPAKLEDSAVYLCASSSFSSGTVAYGYTFGSGTRLTVV.

The sample holds many counts of this clonotype. The rearrangement joins TRBV27 to TRBJ1-2, with D possibly matching TRBD1 (5 bases). The V gene lost 3 bases and the J gene lost 4 bases, with 18 bases spanning the gap. The CDR3 contains 16 residues. Germline values: CDR1 MNHEY, CDR2 SMNVEV (reference sequence). For the CDR3, the DNA is TGTGCCAGCAGTTTGATAGGGACCGGCCCCGGCTATGGCTACACCTTC. This codes for CASSLIGTGPGYGYTF.

This clonotype came up many times. This rearrangement joins TRBV28 to TRBJ2-3, with TRBD2 matching over 13 bases. CDR3 length equals 17 residues. V gave up 6 bases and J gave up 3 bases; unmatched junction bases: 9. Per the germline V gene, CDR1 is MDHEN and CDR2 is SYDVKM. The CDR3 region is CASSLIGTSGVTDTQYF. The CDR3 DNA is TGTGCCAGCAGCCTAATCGGGACTAGCGGGGTTACAGATACGCAGTATTTT.

This clonotype was counted only a few times. This chain links TRBV29-1 with TRBJ2-3, with D possibly matching TRBD2 (5 bases). The CDR3 length is 15 residues. V was pared by 3 bases and J by 1 base, with 14 bases between. The germline gives CDR1 SQVTM, CDR2 ANQGSEA. This CDR3 reads CSVESREGGTDTQYF. CDR3 bases: TGCAGCGTTGAGTCTCGGGAAGGTGGCACAGATACGCAGTATTTT.

This clonotype has a handful of counts. The chain employs TRBV18 and TRBJ1-1; D possibly corresponds to TRBD1 (6 bases). From germline, CDR1 is KGHSH and CDR2 LQKENI. The CDR3 has 16 amino acids. With 0 bases removed from V and 9 bases from J, the gap between germline ends came to 20 bases. The CDR3 reads CASSPPNGGRVDKAFF. In DNA, the CDR3 is TGTGCCAGCTCACCACCGAACGGGGGCCGGGTTGATAAAGCTTTCTTT.

A few counts support this clonotype. The gene calls are TRBV15 and TRBJ2-7, with D possibly TRBD1 on 5 matching bases. Deletions cut 3 bases from V and 7 bases from J, with 10 bases between. The CDR3 totals 12 residues. Germline lookup yields CDR1 LNHNV and CDR2 YYDKDF (reference sequence). The CDR3 protein is CATSSQGREQYF. CDR3 nucleotides: TGTGCCACCAGCAGTCAGGGTAGGGAGCAGTACTTC.

This clonotype was counted at least ten times. The genes are TRBV11-2 and TRBJ2-3; D is ambiguous. Trimming left V 7 bases short and J 0 bases short, with 14 bases between. Germline CDR1 reads SGHAT; CDR2 reads FQNNGV. This CDR3 comprises 15 residues. The CDR3 DNA reads TGTGCCAGCAAGAGGCAGGCAACAAGCACAGATACGCAGTATTTT. The encoded protein is CASKRQATSTDTQYF.